The clone carrying this T cell receptor (beta chain) was recorded many times. Its cognate antigen is unknown. By quantitative 5'-RACE with molecular barcodes, the TCR beta libraries were made. Via MiXCR, TCRdb re-called the 5' RACE reads, giving one row per CDR3 protein. This repertoire shows a few hundred thousand distinct CDR3 sequences, about 13% found once; its top ten account for nearly 7%. These data come from a study of CD8 T cells in ankylosing spondylitis. Study-wide points: Clones that were linked to disease were CD8+ and were relatively rare in peripheral blood. Within ankylosing spondylitis blood, a TCR beta motif made up of under 10 highly homologous variants appeared to be characteristic. Disease-associated clones were reportedly significantly overrepresented in matched ankylosing spondylitis synovial fluid.

The germline CDR1 and CDR2 sequences are SGHRS and YFSETQ. The trim removed 4 bases at V and 7 bases at J, leaving 8 bases unmatched. The CDR3 has 16 residues. The gene calls are TRBV5-1 and TRBJ2-1; 13 positions agree with TRBD2. The clonotype comes from a male donor with ankylosing spondylitis. The sequenced sample was blood, either unsorted or a sorted T cell fraction (not recorded which). The CDR3 coding sequence is TGCGCCAGCAGCCAGGAAGGGACTAGCGGGATGAATGAGCAGTTCTTC. This encodes CASSQEGTSGMNEQFF.